A single sample is the source of the 18 T cell receptor beta chains below, sequenced in a study of cytomegalovirus exposure and HLA in healthy donors. Repertoires were generated with immunoSEQ multiplex PCR, while TCRdb's copy carries only in-frame clones and drops some. The sample has about 62,000 clones, approximately 95% seen once. The sequencing input was PBMCs. These receptors came from a woman in her late teens or twenties in good health and CMV-seropositive.

V gene TRBV27 combines with J gene TRBJ2-7; D may be TRBD2 (6 bases). Trimming removed 0 bases from V and 0 bases from J, with 15 bases in between. This CDR3 has 17 residues. Germline CDR1 and CDR2: MNHEY and SMNVEV (reference sequence). The CDR3, as DNA: TGTGCCAGCAGTTTATCTGGCAGACTAGATTTCTCCTACGAGCAGTACTTC. Protein product: CASSLSGRLDFSYEQYF.

The chain couples TRBV7-9 to TRBJ2-7; 9 bases fit TRBD1. Germline CDR1 and CDR2: SEHNR and FQNEAQ (reference sequence). This CDR3 has 17 residues. V lost 0 bases to trimming and J lost 4 bases; unmatched junction nucleotides: 10. This CDR3 is CASSLALGQGAVYEQYF. DNA for the CDR3: TGTGCCAGCAGCTTAGCGCTGGGACAGGGAGCCGTTTACGAGCAGTACTTC. Complete variable domain (other parts from reference TRBV7-9 and TRBJ2-7): DTGVSQNPRHKITKRGQNVTFRCDPISEHNRLYWYRQTLGQGPEFLTYFQNEAQLEKSRLLSDRFSAERPKGSFSTLEIQRTEQGDSAMYLCASSLALGQGAVYEQYFGPGTRLTVT.

This chain connects TRBV9 to TRBJ1-3; weak D call: TRBD1 (5 bases). V was shortened by 5 bases and J by 0 bases, with 12 bases between the two germline ends. CDR1 and CDR2 (germline): SGDLS, YYNGEE. The length of the CDR3 is 15 residues. CDR3 sequence reads: CASRRDSSSGNTIYF. The DNA for the CDR3 is TGTGCCAGCAGGCGAGACAGCTCCTCTGGAAACACCATATATTTT.

The gene calls are TRBV10-3 and TRBJ2-1, with 12 bases that match TRBD2. V dropped 4 bases and J dropped 9; count of bases not matched to a gene: 10. CDR3 length: 16 amino acids. Germline V gene data show CDR1 as ENHRY and CDR2 as SYGVKD. In DNA, the CDR3 is TGTGCCATCAGTGTCCGACTAGCGGGAGATGCGGGTGAGCAGTTCTTC. It specifies CAISVRLAGDAGEQFF.

This clone is a singleton in its sample. The V gene is TRBV7-2, the J gene TRBJ2-1; TRBD1 matches at 7 bases. Germline V lookup: CDR1 SGHTA, CDR2 FQGNSA. The trim removed 4 bases at V and 5 bases at J, leaving 8 bases unmatched. The CDR3 has 15 residues. CDR3 residues: CASSYTGTVNNEQFF. DNA of the CDR3: TGTGCCAGCAGCTATACCGGGACAGTGAACAATGAGCAGTTCTTC.

This sequence joins TRBV28 and TRBJ2-7, with 10 bases that match TRBD2. V shed 5 bases, J shed 7 bases, and the junction held 5 bases outside the gene matches. Germline V gene lookup returns CDR1 MDHEN and CDR2 SYDVKM. This CDR3 comprises 13 residues. The CDR3 loop reads CASSPRLAGEQYF. As DNA, the CDR3 is TGTGCCAGCAGTCCCCGACTAGCGGGTGAGCAGTACTTC.

This rearrangement joins TRBV28 to TRBJ1-2, with 8 bases identical to TRBD1. V shed 5 bases and J 0 bases; nucleotides not matched to a gene: 5. CDR3 size: 15 residues. Looked up from germline, CDR1 is MDHEN and CDR2 is SYDVKM. The CDR3 here is CASSRTGLTNYGYTF. Written as DNA, the CDR3 is TGTGCCAGCAGTAGGACAGGGCTAACTAACTATGGCTACACCTTC.

The chain carries TRBV9 and TRBJ2-3; possible D gene TRBD1, 5 bases. V was pared by 0 bases and J by 6 bases, with 8 bases between. The CDR3 covers 13 residues. CDR1 is SGDLS, CDR2 YYNGEE, per germline. CDR3 loop: CASSVGQKDTQYF. DNA of the CDR3: TGTGCCAGCAGCGTAGGACAGAAGGATACGCAGTATTTT.

This clone was found once. This chain connects TRBV28 to TRBJ1-5, with 8 nucleotides matching TRBD1. Germline CDR1 and CDR2: MDHEN and SYDVKM. CDR3 length: 12 amino acids. Trimming cost V 8 bases and J 7 bases; bases outside gene matches: 4. Here the CDR3 DNA reads TGTGCCAGCTCAGGGGGCAGGCAGCCCCAGCATTTT. It encodes CASSGGRQPQHF. The entire variable domain, with the rest obtained from reference TRBV28 and TRBJ1-5, is as follows: DVKVTQSSRYLVKRTGEKVFLECVQDMDHENMFWYRQDPGLGLRLIYFSYDVKMKEKGDIPEGYSVSREKKERFSLILESASTNQTSMYLCASSGGRQPQHFGDGTRLSIL.

This chain joins TRBV6-6 and TRBJ2-1; D is uncertain. The V end was cut by 8 bases, the J end by 0 bases, with 17 bases between. Germline assignment: CDR1 MNHNY and CDR2 SVGAGI (reference sequence). There are 16 residues in the CDR3. For the CDR3, the DNA is TGTGCCAGCTCACCACGAGGAGTGGGCTCCTACAATGAGCAGTTCTTC. Amino acid sequence: CASSPRGVGSYNEQFF.

This chain uses TRBV27 with TRBJ2-3; 12 positions agree with TRBD2. The CDR3 spans 17 residues. CDR1 and CDR2 (germline): MNHEY, SMNVEV (reference sequence). With V trimmed by 9 bases and J by 4 bases, 14 bases remained unmatched. CDR3 sequence: CASHPHLTSGGADTQYF. The CDR3 region has the DNA TGTGCCAGTCACCCCCACCTGACTAGCGGGGGAGCAGATACGCAGTATTTT.

The chain couples TRBV2 to TRBJ1-1; TRBD1 might be the D (6 bases). The germline CDR1 and CDR2 sequences are SNHLY and FYNNEI. This CDR3 has 13 amino acids. V lost 7 bases, J lost 4 bases, and 13 bases lay in between. The CDR3 sequence: CASNREVGTEAFF. In DNA, the CDR3 is TGTGCCAGCAACAGGGAAGTAGGCACTGAAGCTTTCTTT.

J is TRBJ1-1 and V is TRBV19, with TRBD1 identical over 11 bases. Germline values: CDR1 LNHDA, CDR2 SQIVND (reference sequence). The CDR3 consists of 14 residues. V shed 4 bases and J 7 bases; nucleotides not matched to a gene: 5. The CDR3 loop is CASSRTGGLIEAFF. The CDR3 DNA is TGTGCCAGTAGTAGGACAGGGGGCCTAATTGAAGCTTTCTTT.

V usage is TRBV9 and J usage is TRBJ1-3, with unresolved D. Germline CDR1 SGDLS, CDR2 YYNGEE. CDR3 length equals 16 residues. With 1 base removed from V and 2 bases from J, the gap between germline ends came to 13 bases. This chain's CDR3 is CASSVYTDPPGNTIYF. In DNA, the CDR3 is TGTGCCAGCAGCGTATATACAGATCCTCCTGGAAACACCATATATTTT.

The V gene is TRBV13, the J gene TRBJ2-3; D gene ambiguous. The CDR3 is 11 amino acids. V lost 7 bases to trimming and J lost 6 bases, with 8 bases between them. Germline loops: CDR1 PRHDT, CDR2 FYEKMQ (reference sequence). CDR3 sequence reads: CASTPGDTQYF. Written as DNA, the CDR3 is TGTGCCAGCACCCCCGGGGATACGCAGTATTTT.

This chain uses TRBV4-1 with TRBJ2-7; tentative D call: TRBD1 (6 bases). This CDR3 has 12 residues. Germline CDR1 MGHRA, CDR2 YSYEKL. V dropped 3 bases and J dropped 8 bases, with 11 bases sitting between them. The CDR3 loop is CASSQPRGKQYF. CDR3 nucleotide sequence: TGCGCCAGCAGCCAGCCCAGGGGAAAGCAGTACTTC.

The chain uses TRBV7-8 and TRBJ1-2; 7 bases line up with TRBD1. V shed 11 bases, J shed 2 bases, and the junction held 11 bases outside the gene matches. CDR3 size: 14 residues. Per the germline V gene, CDR1 is SGHVS and CDR2 is FQNEAQ. The DNA for the CDR3 is TGTGCCTCCAAAACAGGGGACAAGAACTATGGCTACACCTTC. Translating it yields CASKTGDKNYGYTF.

The chain has TRBV5-1 and TRBJ2-3, with 9 bases identical to TRBD1. CDR3 length: 15 amino acids. Germline CDR1 SGHRS, CDR2 YFSETQ. With V trimmed by 4 bases and J by 6 bases, 9 bases remained unmatched. The CDR3 bases are TGCGCCAGCAGCCAAGGGACAGGGAGTTACGATACGCAGTATTTT. This codes for CASSQGTGSYDTQYF.